Included here is one TCR beta chain sequence, with context. The antigen is undetermined. The donors were healthy bone marrow donors. The germline V gene has CDR1 MDHEN and CDR2 SYDVKM. Trimming stripped 3 bases from V and 0 bases from J, with 20 bases between. This CDR3 comprises 18 residues. These data belong to a study of cytomegalovirus exposure and HLA in healthy donors. Study context: A previous analysis identified approximately 110 million unique TCR beta sequences derived from about 180 million T cells.

Study-wide findings and caveats: In a later analysis, TCR beta V- and J-gene trimming showed a link to a missense DCLRE1C variant. Earlier analysis yielded a pattern in which most TCR beta V segments were productive about 90% or about 30% of the time.

The PCR made use of 60 Vbeta and 13 Jbeta primers. The table came from immunoSEQ multiplex PCR; TCRdb's copy has only in-frame clones and leaves some out. The table includes roughly 120,000 clones, about 80% detected once. The sequenced material came from PBMCs. The gene calls are TRBV28 and TRBJ1-1, with D perhaps TRBD1 (5 bases). The origin of this receptor is a human donor in good health. For the CDR3, the DNA is TGTGCCAGCAGTTTCGCGGGATCGGGGGGGTTTATGAACACTGAAGCTTTCTTT. Translated: CASSFAGSGGFMNTEAFF.